Listed below are T cell receptor beta chains from one sample, sequenced in a study of blood T cell repertoires in COVID-19. Some clones are missing from TCRdb's copy, which holds only in-frame ones; the method was immunoSEQ multiplex PCR. The table shows approximately 100,000 clones, with roughly 88% occurring only once. The sample taken for sequencing was peripheral blood. These receptors were collected from a woman between 55 and 75 years old with acute or convalescent COVID-19. Each CDR3 is given with its conserved first and last residue. A D gene is named only where the DNA matches it firmly. Rows give clone size only sometimes, using once, few, many, or a class for an expanded clone.

d_gene	v_gene	j_gene	abundance	CDR3aa	CDR3nt
TRBD1	TRBV3-1/TRBV3-2	TRBJ1-3	few	CASGDRGNTIYF	TGTGCCAGCGGGGACAGGGGAAACACCATATATTTT
TRBD1	TRBV19	TRBJ2-2	-	CASATGGNTGELFF	TGTGCCAGTGCGACAGGGGGCAACACCGGGGAGCTGTTTTTT
-	TRBV30	TRBJ1-1	-	CAAGRVTEAFF	TGTGCCGCGGGCCGGGTGACTGAAGCTTTCTTT
TRBD2	TRBV9	TRBJ2-2	-	CASSVSGSRTGELFF	TGTGCCAGCAGCGTGAGCGGGAGTCGGACCGGGGAGCTGTTTTTT
TRBD2	TRBV29-1	TRBJ2-1	-	CSASTSGRVNEQFF	TGCAGCGCCTCGACTAGCGGGAGGGTCAATGAGCAGTTCTTC
-	TRBV27	TRBJ1-6	-	CASSLSGASGSPLHF	TGTGCCAGCAGTTTATCTGGGGCCTCTGGGTCACCCCTCCACTTT
TRBD2	TRBV9	TRBJ2-2	-	CASSVVSAGGLTTGELFF	TGTGCCAGCAGCGTAGTCTCAGCGGGAGGGCTCACTACCGGGGAGCTGTTTTTT
TRBD2	TRBV5-4	TRBJ2-3	-	CASLAGGPSADTQYF	TGTGCCAGTTTAGCGGGAGGGCCTTCTGCAGATACGCAGTATTTT
-	TRBV7-3	TRBJ2-3	-	CASSLTGLTPTDTQYF	TGTGCCAGCAGCTTAACGGGACTCACACCCACAGATACGCAGTATTTT
TRBD1	TRBV19	TRBJ2-1	once	CASSTRTGGSYNEQFF	TGTGCCAGCAGTACTAGGACAGGGGGGTCCTACAATGAGCAGTTCTTC